This T cell receptor (beta chain) was profiled in a study of glioma-infiltrating T cells after dendritic cell vaccination. Study results and limitations: Higher pretreatment TIL content predicted longer progression-free time and survival.

None of the glioblastoma patients had an isocitrate dehydrogenase mutation. PBMC sampling occurred before vaccination, two weeks after the third dose, and at progression. Regarding this clone: Its antigen is as yet unknown.

This table comes from immunoSEQ multiplex PCR, and its TCRdb copy is limited to in-frame clones, with some not included. The repertoire holds about 92,000 clones, with 80% to 90% as singletons. The TCR was taken from a human donor with glioblastoma. Specimen: blood, collected before dendritic cell vaccination.

The CDR3 DNA reads TGTGCCAGCAGTGAACTCAGCTATGGCTACACCTTC. Its protein product is CASSELSYGYTF. V gene TRBV25-1 combines with J gene TRBJ1-2; D remains unclear. The V gene's germline CDR1 is MGHDK and CDR2 SYGVNS. The CDR3 extends over 12 amino acids. The V gene lost 2 bases and the J gene lost 4 bases, with 5 bases spanning the gap.